One sample yielded the 8 T cell receptor beta chains listed below, sequenced in a study of beta chain features in type 1 diabetes. Expressed TCRB transcripts were sequenced because the isolated RNA had all been reverse transcribed beforehand. TCRdb's copy holds only in-frame clones and misses some; the assay was immunoSEQ multiplex PCR. Here the sample spans about 45,000 clones, approximately 56% being singletons. The sequenced material came from Tregs from blood. The source is a woman aged 18-29 years in good health.

The chain recombines TRBV5-1 with TRBJ2-7; 9 nucleotides align to TRBD1. CDR1 SGHRS and CDR2 YFSETQ come from the germline V gene. V was clipped by 0 bases and J by 4 bases; unmatched bases: 5. This CDR3 has 15 residues. The CDR3 bases are TGCGCCAGCAGCTTGGAGCCGGGACAGGGATACGAGCAGTACTTC. Amino acid sequence: CASSLEPGQGYEQYF. Supplemented by reference TRBV5-1 and TRBJ2-7, the full variable domain reads KAGVTQTPRYLIKTRGQQVTLSCSPISGHRSVSWYQQTPGQGLQFLFEYFSETQRNKGNFPGRFSGRQFSNSRSEMNVSTLELGDSALYLCASSLEPGQGYEQYFGPGTRLTVT.

This clone showed up just a few times. The rearrangement links TRBV19 to TRBJ2-1; tentative D call: TRBD1 (6 bases). The germline V gene has CDR1 LNHDA and CDR2 SQIVND (reference sequence). V gave up 6 bases and J gave up 1 base, with 13 bases separating them. CDR3 length: 15 amino acids. The CDR3, as DNA: TGTGCCAGTAGCACTCAAGGGGGTTCCTACAATGAGCAGTTCTTC. Translation: CASSTQGGSYNEQFF.

J is TRBJ2-1 and V is TRBV20-1; D remains ambiguous. V lost 6 bases and J lost 7, with 7 bases in between. Germline V CDR1 and CDR2: DFQATT, SNEGSKA (reference sequence). This CDR3 is 10 amino acids long. The CDR3 DNA is TGCAGTGCGGCCCAAAATGAGCAGTTCTTC. The encoded protein is CSAAQNEQFF.

The chain recombines TRBV2 with TRBJ2-1, with 8 nucleotides matching TRBD2. The CDR3 has 14 amino acids. With 6 bases clipped from V and 0 bases from J, the junction kept 1 base outside the gene matches. The V gene's germline CDR1 is SNHLY and CDR2 FYNNEI. The CDR3 region has the DNA TGTGCCAGCAGAGCGGGAGACTCCTACAATGAGCAGTTCTTC. It translates to CASRAGDSYNEQFF. The full variable domain, with the rest looked up from reference TRBV2 and TRBJ2-1, is EPEVTQTPSHQVTQMGQEVILRCVPISNHLYFYWYRQILGQKVEFLVSFYNNEISEKSEIFDDQFSVERPDGSNFTLKIRSTKLEDSAMYFCASRAGDSYNEQFFGPGTRLTVL.

The CDR3 DNA is TGCGCCAGCAGCTTGGGAGGAAGCTCCTACAATGAGCAGTTCTTC. This gives the protein CASSLGGSSYNEQFF. The rearrangement uses TRBV5-1 and TRBJ2-1, with unresolved D. The V and J ends lost 0 bases and 0 bases respectively, with 7 bases between them. Germline V gives CDR1 SGHRS, CDR2 YFSETQ. There are 15 residues in the CDR3.

The rearrangement uses TRBV5-1 and TRBJ1-5; the D gene is possibly TRBD1 (5 bases). The germline V gene has CDR1 SGHRS and CDR2 YFSETQ. This CDR3 is 16 amino acids long. Trimming took off 0 bases at V and 1 base at J, with 11 bases between the two ends. CDR3 sequence (DNA): TGCGCCAGCAGCTTGGATCCAGGGTCGAGCAATCAGCCCCAGCATTTT. Its protein product is CASSLDPGSSNQPQHF.

The sample holds a few counts of this clone. This chain joins TRBV29-1 and TRBJ2-2, with D possibly matching TRBD1 (5 bases). From germline, CDR1 is SQVTM and CDR2 ANQGSEA. Between the trimmed V and J ends, which lost 3 bases and 5 bases, there was a span of 7 bases. The CDR3 spans 12 residues. As DNA, the CDR3 is TGCAGCGTTGACAGGGATACCGGGGAGCTGTTTTTT. Translating gives CSVDRDTGELFF.

The rearrangement uses TRBV30 and TRBJ2-7; no reliable D call. CDR1 is GTSNPN, CDR2 SVGIG, per germline (reference sequence). CDR3 length equals 14 residues. V lost 3 bases to trimming and J lost 0 bases, with 12 bases between them. The CDR3 here is CAWSPRQSSYEQYF. CDR3 in DNA: TGTGCCTGGAGCCCCAGGCAGAGCTCCTACGAGCAGTACTTC.